This T cell receptor beta chain was found in a study of blood T cell repertoires in COVID-19. Study-level information: The United States, Italy and Spain were the sources of the acute and convalescent COVID-19 samples.

This clone was seen a single time. CDR3 length: 16 residues. From germline, CDR1 is MNHEY and CDR2 SMNVEV (reference sequence). Trimming removed 6 bases from V and 8 bases from J; junction bases left unmatched: 15. Study processing details: Counts of nucleated cells, estimated from reference gene primer amplification, were obtained. Libraries were prepared by immunoSEQ multiplex PCR; TCRdb keeps only in-frame clonotypes and omits some of them. The DNA gave D and trimming, while V, J and clone size come from that table. The profile covers 200,000 to 250,000 clones, with approximately 84% appearing a single time and 7.6% taken by the ten largest.

This TCR was recovered from a woman aged 45 to 65 with active or convalescent COVID-19. The sequenced sample was peripheral blood. The V call is TRBV27, the J call TRBJ2-1; 8 positions agree with TRBD2. CDR3 residues: CASRVLQFSGSDEQFF. Written as DNA, the CDR3 is TGTGCCAGCAGGGTACTCCAGTTCAGCGGGAGTGATGAGCAGTTCTTC.